Listed below are T cell receptor beta chains from one sample, sequenced in a study of blood T cell repertoires in COVID-19. Clones were read by immunoSEQ multiplex PCR, and TCRdb kept only the in-frame ones, dropping some. The sample yields hundreds of thousands of clones, roughly 86% seen once. Sequenced: peripheral blood. These TCRs come from a woman in her sixties who had recovered from COVID-19. Each CDR3 is given with its conserved first and last residue. The D gene is left open where the match is weak. Clone size is shown for a subset of rows, as once, few, many or a class of expanded clone.

j_call d_call clone_size v_call cdr3_nt cdr3_aa
TRBJ2-3 - - TRBV7-3 TGTGCCAGCAGCCGATTCCAACGGGGGACAGATACGCAGTATTTT CASSRFQRGTDTQYF
TRBJ2-7 - - TRBV28 TGTGCCAGCACCGGGGTAGCCTCCTACGAGCAGTACTTC CASTGVASYEQYF
TRBJ2-3 - - TRBV5-1 TGCGCCAGCAGCTTGGATCCGTCGGATACGCAGTATTTT CASSLDPSDTQYF
TRBJ2-2 - - TRBV5-1 TGCGCCAGCAGCGCGTTTATCGCCGGGGAGCTGTTTTTT CASSAFIAGELFF
TRBJ2-7 TRBD1 - TRBV29-1 TGCAGCGTTGACGACCGGACAGGGGGTTCCTACGAGCAGTACTTC CSVDDRTGGSYEQYF
TRBJ2-7 - - TRBV28 TGTGCCAGCAGTTTAGTACAGAACTCCTACGAGCAGTACTTC CASSLVQNSYEQYF
TRBJ1-2 - once TRBV6-1 TGTGCCAGCAGTGAAAACGGCAGCCAGGGAGGCTACACCTTC CASSENGSQGGYTF
TRBJ2-7 - - TRBV5-5 TGTGCCAGCAGCTTGCGTGAAATGCAAACCCCCCTACGGGAGCAGTACTTC CASSLREMQTPLREQYF
TRBJ1-6 - once TRBV9 TGTGCCAGCAGCCTCAGGGTTTTAAATTCACCCCTCCACTTT CASSLRVLNSPLHF
TRBJ2-7 TRBD1 - TRBV29-1 TGCAGCGCCAAAGGACAGGGGGGGCTCTACGAGCAGTACTTC CSAKGQGGLYEQYF
TRBJ1-1 - - TRBV4-2 TGTGCCAGCAGCCAAGCTTTGAGGGTTTCCAAAGCTTTCTTT CASSQALRVSKAFF
TRBJ1-4 - - TRBV28 TGTGCCAGCAGTTTCGGGGGGGATTTTGAAAAACTGTTTTTT CASSFGGDFEKLFF
TRBJ2-7 TRBD1 - TRBV29-1 TGCAGCGTCGATGGGACAGGGGAAACCTACGAGCAGTACTTC CSVDGTGETYEQYF
TRBJ1-5 - - TRBV19 TGTGCCAGTAGTATAGATCTTATTCAGAGGTTCAAGACCGCTTTT CASSIDLIQRFKTAF
TRBJ2-6 - - TRBV6-7 TGTGCCAGCAGTTTTTGGACTAAACCAGGCTCTGGGGCCAACGTCCTGACTTTC CASSFWTKPGSGANVLTF
TRBJ2-1 - - TRBV27 TGTGCCAGCAGTTTTTGGGCGGGGCATACGACCGATGAGCAGTTCTTC CASSFWAGHTTDEQFF
TRBJ2-3 - - TRBV18 TGTGCCAGCTCACCAGTCACCCGGGATACGCAGTATTTT CASSPVTRDTQYF
TRBJ2-1 TRBD1 - TRBV10-3 TGTGCCATCTCCCTAGTAGGGACAGGGACCCATGAGCAGTTCTTC CAISLVGTGTHEQFF
TRBJ1-5 - - TRBV18 TGTGCCAGCTCACCACCTGGCCAGCCCCAGCATTTT CASSPPGQPQHF
TRBJ2-7 - once TRBV28 TGTGCCAGCACCCTGAAACCAGGGTTGGTGCAGTACTTC CASTLKPGLVQYF